Following are 6 T cell receptor beta chains from one sample sequenced in a study of identical twins. One entry per CDR3 protein results from TCRdb running MiXCR on the 5' RACE reads. The sample contains 690,000 or so distinct CDR3 sequences, under 9% of which appear only once. The data were also submitted as part of a second study, on yellow fever vaccine responses in identical twins.

Material for sequencing was PBMCs. The source is a young woman in good health.

This clonotype has a count of ten or more. The chain carries TRBV7-9 and TRBJ2-7, with D tentatively TRBD2 (5 bases). This CDR3 comprises 16 residues. With 2 bases removed from V and 2 bases from J, the gap between germline ends came to 16 bases. The germline V gene has CDR1 SEHNR and CDR2 FQNEAQ (reference sequence). CDR3 bases: TGTGCCAGCAGCTTAACGAAAGGACTGCAGGCCTACGAGCAGTACTTC. Its translation: CASSLTKGLQAYEQYF.

The genes are TRBV29-1 and TRBJ2-1; TRBD2 aligns across 8 bases. Trimming removed 8 bases from V and 2 bases from J; junction bases left unmatched: 11. The length of the CDR3 is 15 residues. The germline CDR1 and CDR2 sequences are SQVTM and ANQGSEA. The CDR3 spells CSIREGGRTYNEQFF. The CDR3 coding sequence is TGCAGCATCAGGGAAGGCGGGAGGACCTACAATGAGCAGTTCTTC.

The rearrangement uses TRBV28 and TRBJ2-3; D call uncertain. V gave up 5 bases and J gave up 5 bases, with 11 bases separating them. The CDR3 spans 13 residues. The germline CDR1 and CDR2 sequences are MDHEN and SYDVKM. The CDR3 sequence: CASSPQTIDTQYF. CDR3 nucleotide sequence: TGTGCCAGCAGTCCCCAGACCATAGATACGCAGTATTTT.

V gene TRBV12-5 combines with J gene TRBJ2-1; 10 positions match TRBD2. Germline assignment: CDR1 LGHNT and CDR2 FRNRAP. The V gene end was trimmed by 0 bases and the J gene end by 5 bases; junction bases not matched to a gene: 7. The length of the CDR3 is 17 residues. The CDR3 sequence is CASGLVPAGGRDNEQFF. The DNA for the CDR3 is TGTGCTAGTGGTTTGGTACCAGCGGGAGGGCGGGACAATGAGCAGTTCTTC.

There are many counts of this clonotype. This chain links TRBV12-3 or TRBV12-4 with TRBJ2-3, with D unclear. Trimming took 6 bases from V and 0 from J, leaving 10 bases between them. This CDR3 spans 14 amino acids. DNA of the CDR3: TGTGCCAGCAGAATGTGGGCAAGCACAGATACGCAGTATTTT. It encodes CASRMWASTDTQYF.

The chain couples TRBV29-1 to TRBJ2-7; 8 bases match TRBD1. CDR3 length equals 14 residues. Germline V lookup: CDR1 SQVTM, CDR2 ANQGSEA. Trimming took 5 bases from V and 3 from J; bases not matched to a gene: 9. The CDR3 spells CSVSPGTGIYEQYF. Written as DNA, the CDR3 is TGCAGCGTTAGCCCCGGGACAGGAATCTACGAGCAGTACTTC.